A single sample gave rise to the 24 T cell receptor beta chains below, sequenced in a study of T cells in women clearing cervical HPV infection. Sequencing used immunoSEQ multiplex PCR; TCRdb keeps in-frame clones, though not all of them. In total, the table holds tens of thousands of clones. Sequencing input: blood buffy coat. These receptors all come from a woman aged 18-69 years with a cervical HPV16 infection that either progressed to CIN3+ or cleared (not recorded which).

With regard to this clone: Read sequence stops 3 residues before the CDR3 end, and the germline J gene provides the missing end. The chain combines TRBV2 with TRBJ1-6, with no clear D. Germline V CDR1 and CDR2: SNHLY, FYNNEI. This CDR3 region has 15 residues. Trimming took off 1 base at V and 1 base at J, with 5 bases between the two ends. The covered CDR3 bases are TGTGCCAGCAGTGAAGGGCAGTCCTATAATTCACCC. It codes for CASSEGQSYNSP. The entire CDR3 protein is CASSEGQSYNSPLHF.

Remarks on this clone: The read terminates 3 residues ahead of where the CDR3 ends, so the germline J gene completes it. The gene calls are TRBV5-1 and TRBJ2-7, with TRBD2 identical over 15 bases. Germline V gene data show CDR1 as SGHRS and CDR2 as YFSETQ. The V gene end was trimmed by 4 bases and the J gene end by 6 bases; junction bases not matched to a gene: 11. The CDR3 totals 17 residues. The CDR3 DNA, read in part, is TGCGCCAGCAGCCAGGGACTAGCGGGGGGATTTCTCGGCGAG. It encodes CASSQGLAGGFLGE. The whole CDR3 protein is CASSQGLAGGFLGEQYF.

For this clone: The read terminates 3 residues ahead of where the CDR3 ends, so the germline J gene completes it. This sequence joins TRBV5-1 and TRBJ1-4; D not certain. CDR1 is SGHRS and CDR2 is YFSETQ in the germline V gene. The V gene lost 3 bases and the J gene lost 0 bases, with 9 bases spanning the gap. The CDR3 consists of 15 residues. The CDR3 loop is CASSSNFATNEKLFF. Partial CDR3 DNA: TGCGCCAGCAGCTCCAACTTTGCAACTAATGAAAAA.

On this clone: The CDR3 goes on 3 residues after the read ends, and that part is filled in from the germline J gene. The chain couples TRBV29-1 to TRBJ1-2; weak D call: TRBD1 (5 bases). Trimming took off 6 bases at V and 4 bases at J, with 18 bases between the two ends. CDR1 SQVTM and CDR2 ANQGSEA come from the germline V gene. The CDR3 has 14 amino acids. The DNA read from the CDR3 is TGCAGCGTACACATCCAGGGATCGTTCTATGGC. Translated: CSVHIQGSFYG. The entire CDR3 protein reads CSVHIQGSFYGYTF.

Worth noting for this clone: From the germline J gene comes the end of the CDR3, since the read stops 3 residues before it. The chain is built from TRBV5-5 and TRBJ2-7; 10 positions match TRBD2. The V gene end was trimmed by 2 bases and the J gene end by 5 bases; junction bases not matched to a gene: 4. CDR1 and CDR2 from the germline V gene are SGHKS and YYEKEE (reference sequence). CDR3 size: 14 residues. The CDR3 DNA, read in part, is TGTGCCAGCAGCTTCAGCGGGAGGGCCGACGAG. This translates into CASSFSGRADE. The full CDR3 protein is CASSFSGRADEQYF.

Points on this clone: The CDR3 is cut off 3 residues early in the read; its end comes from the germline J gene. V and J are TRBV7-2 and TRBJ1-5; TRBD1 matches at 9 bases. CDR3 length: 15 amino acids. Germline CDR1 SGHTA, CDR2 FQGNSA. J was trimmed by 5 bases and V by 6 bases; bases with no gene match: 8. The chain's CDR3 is CASRDRGGDDQPQHF. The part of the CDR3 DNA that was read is TGTGCCAGCAGAGACAGGGGGGGGGACGATCAGCCC.

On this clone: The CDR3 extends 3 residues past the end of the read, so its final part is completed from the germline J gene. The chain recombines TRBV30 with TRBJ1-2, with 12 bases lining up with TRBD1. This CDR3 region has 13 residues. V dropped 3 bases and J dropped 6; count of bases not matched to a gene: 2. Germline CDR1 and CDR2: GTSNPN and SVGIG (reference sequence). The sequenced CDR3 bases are TGTGCCTGGAGGGGACAGGGGGCCGATGGC. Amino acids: CAWRGQGADG. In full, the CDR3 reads CAWRGQGADGYTF. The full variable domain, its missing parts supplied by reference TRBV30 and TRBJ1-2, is SQTIHQWPATLVQPVGSPLSLECTVEGTSNPNLYWYRQAAGRGLQLLFYSVGIGQISSEVPQNLSASRPQDRQFILSSKKLLLSDSGFYLCAWRGQGADGYTFGSGTRLTVV.

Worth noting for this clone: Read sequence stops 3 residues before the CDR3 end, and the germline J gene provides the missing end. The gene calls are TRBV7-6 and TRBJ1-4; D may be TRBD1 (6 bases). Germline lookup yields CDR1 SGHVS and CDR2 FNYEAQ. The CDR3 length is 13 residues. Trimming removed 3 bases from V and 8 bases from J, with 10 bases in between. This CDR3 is CASSFTGREKLFF. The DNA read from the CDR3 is TGTGCCAGCAGCTTCACAGGGAGGGAAAAA.

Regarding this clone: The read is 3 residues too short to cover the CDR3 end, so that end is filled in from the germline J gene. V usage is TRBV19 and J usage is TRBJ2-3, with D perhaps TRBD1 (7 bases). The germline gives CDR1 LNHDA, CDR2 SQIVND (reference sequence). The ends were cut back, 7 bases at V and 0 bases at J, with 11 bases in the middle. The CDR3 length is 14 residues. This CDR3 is CASIAGQSTDTQYF. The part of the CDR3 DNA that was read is TGTGCCAGTATCGCGGGACAGAGCACAGATACG.

The covered CDR3 bases are TGTGCCAGTAGGGCCGGCAATCAGCCC. Amino acid sequence: CASRAGNQP. The whole CDR3 is CASRAGNQPQHF. The chain joins TRBV19 to TRBJ1-5; D remains unclear. The CDR3 end is not reached by the read, which stops 3 residues before it; the germline J gene fills it in. The CDR3 totals 12 residues. Germline CDR1 LNHDA, CDR2 SQIVND (reference sequence). Between the trimmed V and J ends, which lost 6 bases and 2 bases, there was a span of 5 bases.

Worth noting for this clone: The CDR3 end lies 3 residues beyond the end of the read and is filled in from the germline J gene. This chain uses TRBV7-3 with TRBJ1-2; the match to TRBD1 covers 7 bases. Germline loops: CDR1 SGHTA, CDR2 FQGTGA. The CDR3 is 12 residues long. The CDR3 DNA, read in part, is TGTGCCAGCAGCTCAACAGACAGGGAC. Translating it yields CASSSTDRD. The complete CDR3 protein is CASSSTDRDYTF.

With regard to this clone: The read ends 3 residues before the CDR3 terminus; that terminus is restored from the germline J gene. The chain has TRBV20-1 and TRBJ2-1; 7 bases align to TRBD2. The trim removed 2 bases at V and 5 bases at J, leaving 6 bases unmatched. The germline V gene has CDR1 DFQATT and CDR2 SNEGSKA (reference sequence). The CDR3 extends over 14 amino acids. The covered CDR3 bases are TGCAGTGCTAGACCGCGGGGGAAGAACAATGAG. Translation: CSARPRGKNNE. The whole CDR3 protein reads CSARPRGKNNEQFF.

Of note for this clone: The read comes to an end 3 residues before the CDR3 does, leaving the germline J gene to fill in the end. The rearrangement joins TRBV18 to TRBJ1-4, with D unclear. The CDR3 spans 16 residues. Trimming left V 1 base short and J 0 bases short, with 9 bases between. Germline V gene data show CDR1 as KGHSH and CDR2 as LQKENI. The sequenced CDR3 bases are TGTGCCAGCTCACCACTGCAGGTCCCAACTAATGAAAAA. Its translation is CASSPLQVPTNEK. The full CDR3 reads CASSPLQVPTNEKLFF.

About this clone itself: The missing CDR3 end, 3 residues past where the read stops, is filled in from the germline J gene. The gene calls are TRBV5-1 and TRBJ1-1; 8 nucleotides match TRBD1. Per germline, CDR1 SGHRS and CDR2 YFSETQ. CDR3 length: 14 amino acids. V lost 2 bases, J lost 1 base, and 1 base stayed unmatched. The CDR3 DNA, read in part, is TGCGCCAGCAGCTTAGGGACAGGGAACACTGAA. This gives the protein CASSLGTGNTE. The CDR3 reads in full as CASSLGTGNTEAFF.

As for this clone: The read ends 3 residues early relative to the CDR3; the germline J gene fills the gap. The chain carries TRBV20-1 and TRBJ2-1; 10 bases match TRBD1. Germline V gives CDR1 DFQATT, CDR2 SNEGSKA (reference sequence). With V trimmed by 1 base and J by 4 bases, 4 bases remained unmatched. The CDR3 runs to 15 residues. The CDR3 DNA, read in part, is TGCAGTGCTAGAGGGGGGACAGGGGAGTACAATGAG. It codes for CSARGGTGEYNE. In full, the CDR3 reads CSARGGTGEYNEQFF.

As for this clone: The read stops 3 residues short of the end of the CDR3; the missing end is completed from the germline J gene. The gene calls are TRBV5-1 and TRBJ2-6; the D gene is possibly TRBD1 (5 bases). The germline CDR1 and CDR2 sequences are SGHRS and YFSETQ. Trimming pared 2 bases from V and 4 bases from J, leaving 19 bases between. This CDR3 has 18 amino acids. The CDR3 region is CASSFPAPGLSGANVLTF. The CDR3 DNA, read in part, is TGCGCCAGCAGCTTTCCGGCGCCAGGGCTTAGCGGGGCCAACGTC.

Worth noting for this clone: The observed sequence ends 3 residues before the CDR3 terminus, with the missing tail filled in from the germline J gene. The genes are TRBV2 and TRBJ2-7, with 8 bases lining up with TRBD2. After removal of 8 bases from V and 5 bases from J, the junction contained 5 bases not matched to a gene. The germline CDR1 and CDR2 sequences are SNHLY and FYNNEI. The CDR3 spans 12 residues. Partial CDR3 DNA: TGTGCCAGCCGCGGGGGGATCCACGAG. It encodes CASRGGIHE. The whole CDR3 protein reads CASRGGIHEQYF.

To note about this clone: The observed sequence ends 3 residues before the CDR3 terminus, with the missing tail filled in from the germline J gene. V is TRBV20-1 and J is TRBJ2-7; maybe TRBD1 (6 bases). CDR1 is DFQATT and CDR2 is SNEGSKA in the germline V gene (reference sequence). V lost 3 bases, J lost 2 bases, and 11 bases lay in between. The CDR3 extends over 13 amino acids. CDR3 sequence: CSARGAGTYEQYF. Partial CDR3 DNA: TGCAGTGCTAGGGGGGCAGGGACCTACGAG.

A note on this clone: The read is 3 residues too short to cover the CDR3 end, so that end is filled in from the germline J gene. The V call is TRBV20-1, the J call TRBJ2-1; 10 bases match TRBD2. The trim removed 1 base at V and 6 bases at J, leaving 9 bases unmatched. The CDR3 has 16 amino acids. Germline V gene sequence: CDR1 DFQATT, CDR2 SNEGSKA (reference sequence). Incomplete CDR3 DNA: TGCAGTGCTAGAGGGGGGGTTCAGCGGGGGGGCAATGAG. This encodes CSARGGVQRGGNE. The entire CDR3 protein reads CSARGGVQRGGNEQFF.

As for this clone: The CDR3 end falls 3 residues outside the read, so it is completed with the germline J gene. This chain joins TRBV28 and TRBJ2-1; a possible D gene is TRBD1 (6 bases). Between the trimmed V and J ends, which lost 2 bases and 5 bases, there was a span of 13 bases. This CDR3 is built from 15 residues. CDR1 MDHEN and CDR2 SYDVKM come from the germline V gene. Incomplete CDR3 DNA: TGTGCCAGCAGTTTAGATCAGGGGCGGGACAATGAG. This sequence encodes CASSLDQGRDNE. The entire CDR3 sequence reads CASSLDQGRDNEQFF.

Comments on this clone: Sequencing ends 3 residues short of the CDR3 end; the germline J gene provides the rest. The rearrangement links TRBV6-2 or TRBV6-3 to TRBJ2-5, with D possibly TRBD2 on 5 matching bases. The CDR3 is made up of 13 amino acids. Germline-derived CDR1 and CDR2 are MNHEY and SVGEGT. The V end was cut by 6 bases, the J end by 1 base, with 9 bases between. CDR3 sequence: CASRRAGQETQYF. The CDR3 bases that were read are TGTGCCAGCAGGCGGGCCGGCCAAGAGACC.

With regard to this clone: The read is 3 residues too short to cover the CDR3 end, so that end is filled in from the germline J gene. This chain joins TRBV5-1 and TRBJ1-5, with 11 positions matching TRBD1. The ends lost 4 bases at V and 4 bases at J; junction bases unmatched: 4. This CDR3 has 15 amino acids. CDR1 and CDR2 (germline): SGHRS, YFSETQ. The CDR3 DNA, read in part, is TGCGCCAGCAGCCCCGGGACAGGGGGTAATCAGCCC. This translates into CASSPGTGGNQP. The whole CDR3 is CASSPGTGGNQPQHF.

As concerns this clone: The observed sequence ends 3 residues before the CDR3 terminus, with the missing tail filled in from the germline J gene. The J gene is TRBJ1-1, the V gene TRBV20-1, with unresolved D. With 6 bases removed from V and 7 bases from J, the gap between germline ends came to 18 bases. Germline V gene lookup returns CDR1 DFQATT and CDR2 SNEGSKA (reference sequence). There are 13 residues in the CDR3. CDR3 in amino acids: CSASDLRAGEAFF. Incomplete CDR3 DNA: TGCAGTGCCTCGGACTTAAGAGCGGGTGAA.

The sequenced part of the CDR3 DNA is TGTGCCAGCAGCCACTCCCGGCAGGGGGCGCAAGGC. Protein product: CASSHSRQGAQG. The full CDR3 sequence reads CASSHSRQGAQGYTF. The rearrangement uses TRBV11-1 and TRBJ1-2; 8 bases fit TRBD1. The observed sequence ends 3 residues before the CDR3 terminus, with the missing tail filled in from the germline J gene. This CDR3 region has 15 residues. Germline assignment: CDR1 SGHAT and CDR2 FQDESV (reference sequence).